This T cell receptor beta chain stems from a study of post-analysis software for immune sequencing data (dated by TCRdb to between 2015 and 2016). For the wider study: Relapsing-remitting, secondary progressive and progressive-relapsing multiple sclerosis were recorded as disease courses, and subtype annotation was lacking for some patients. A subset of samples was prepared in parallel using single-end sample barcoding, then pooled and co-amplified after Illumina adapter ligation. The patient repertoires were set against ten to eleven previously published healthy control repertoires from donors whose ages ranged from roughly 6 to 27 years. What the work shows at the level of the full study, not this receptor alone: Multiple sclerosis patients had significantly lower normalized Chao1 diversity than controls, a result that suggests substantial peripheral T-cell clonal expansion. The multiple sclerosis patient group was slightly younger than the control group. Patients showed significantly higher frequencies than controls for roughly five TRBV segments, among them TRBV5-6, TRBV5-1 and TRBV20-1. Direct clustering with F measure revealed strong co-clustering of samples prepared in the same batch, which led to a batch-effect correction.

The receptor library was made with PCR. Sequencing instrument: Illumina HiSeq 2500. To reduce PCR and sequencing biases, unique molecular identifiers were incorporated into the TCR beta cDNA libraries. Per 1 to 10 million input T cells, roughly 0.5 million cDNA molecules were obtained, such that each molecule approximated one T cell. Patient libraries were prepared and sequenced with the same protocol used for the earlier healthy control dataset. Within a given batch, samples were prepared together, multiplexed and sequenced on the same HiSeq lane. The study's own analysis went as follows. MIGEC was used to process the raw barcoded reads, and molecular identifier groups with only a single read were discarded before consensus assembly and CDR3 extraction. VDJtools was used for post-analysis of the clonotype tables, and diversity was normalized by down-sampling every dataset to the size of the smallest sample. Repertoire overlap clustering matched CDR3 amino acid but not nucleotide sequences to correct batch-related cross-sample contamination. The public reads were quality trimmed at Q25 with fastp and then assembled into clones with MiXCR by TCRdb, keeping productive beta chains. Each CDR3 protein appears once, grouped with its most common genes and DNA. TCRdb's processing, not the study's, gives the V and J calls here. The sample table lists roughly 620,000 distinct CDR3 sequences, roughly 46% of them with a count of one. The top ten clonotypes cover roughly 1.8% of the sample.

To demonstrate the VDJtools post-analysis software, the study profiled TCR beta repertoires from the peripheral blood of about 13 young patients with multiple sclerosis. The multiple sclerosis patients were children and adolescents ranging in age from roughly 6 to 16 years. CDR1 is given as SGHRS and CDR2 as YFSETQ, both from the germline V gene. The CDR3 covers 16 residues, taking in both the cysteine and the phenylalanine. The read is trimmed to its CDR3 DNA, 48 bases read in frame from base 1. Unmatched junction bases come to 9, with V trimmed by 0 bases and J by 10 bases. As concerns this clonotype: Its antigen has not been determined. No much larger clonotype is one base removed from it; base qualities were not supplied.

In this chain, TRBV5-1 is recombined with TRBJ1-6, and 8 junction bases match TRBD1. Sequenced material: blood. The origin of this receptor is a girl between 5 and 17 years old with multiple sclerosis. The DNA is TGCGCCAGCAGCTTGGCCCAGGGGGCGCGGGGCTCACCCCTCCACTTT. This yields the protein CASSLAQGARGSPLHF.